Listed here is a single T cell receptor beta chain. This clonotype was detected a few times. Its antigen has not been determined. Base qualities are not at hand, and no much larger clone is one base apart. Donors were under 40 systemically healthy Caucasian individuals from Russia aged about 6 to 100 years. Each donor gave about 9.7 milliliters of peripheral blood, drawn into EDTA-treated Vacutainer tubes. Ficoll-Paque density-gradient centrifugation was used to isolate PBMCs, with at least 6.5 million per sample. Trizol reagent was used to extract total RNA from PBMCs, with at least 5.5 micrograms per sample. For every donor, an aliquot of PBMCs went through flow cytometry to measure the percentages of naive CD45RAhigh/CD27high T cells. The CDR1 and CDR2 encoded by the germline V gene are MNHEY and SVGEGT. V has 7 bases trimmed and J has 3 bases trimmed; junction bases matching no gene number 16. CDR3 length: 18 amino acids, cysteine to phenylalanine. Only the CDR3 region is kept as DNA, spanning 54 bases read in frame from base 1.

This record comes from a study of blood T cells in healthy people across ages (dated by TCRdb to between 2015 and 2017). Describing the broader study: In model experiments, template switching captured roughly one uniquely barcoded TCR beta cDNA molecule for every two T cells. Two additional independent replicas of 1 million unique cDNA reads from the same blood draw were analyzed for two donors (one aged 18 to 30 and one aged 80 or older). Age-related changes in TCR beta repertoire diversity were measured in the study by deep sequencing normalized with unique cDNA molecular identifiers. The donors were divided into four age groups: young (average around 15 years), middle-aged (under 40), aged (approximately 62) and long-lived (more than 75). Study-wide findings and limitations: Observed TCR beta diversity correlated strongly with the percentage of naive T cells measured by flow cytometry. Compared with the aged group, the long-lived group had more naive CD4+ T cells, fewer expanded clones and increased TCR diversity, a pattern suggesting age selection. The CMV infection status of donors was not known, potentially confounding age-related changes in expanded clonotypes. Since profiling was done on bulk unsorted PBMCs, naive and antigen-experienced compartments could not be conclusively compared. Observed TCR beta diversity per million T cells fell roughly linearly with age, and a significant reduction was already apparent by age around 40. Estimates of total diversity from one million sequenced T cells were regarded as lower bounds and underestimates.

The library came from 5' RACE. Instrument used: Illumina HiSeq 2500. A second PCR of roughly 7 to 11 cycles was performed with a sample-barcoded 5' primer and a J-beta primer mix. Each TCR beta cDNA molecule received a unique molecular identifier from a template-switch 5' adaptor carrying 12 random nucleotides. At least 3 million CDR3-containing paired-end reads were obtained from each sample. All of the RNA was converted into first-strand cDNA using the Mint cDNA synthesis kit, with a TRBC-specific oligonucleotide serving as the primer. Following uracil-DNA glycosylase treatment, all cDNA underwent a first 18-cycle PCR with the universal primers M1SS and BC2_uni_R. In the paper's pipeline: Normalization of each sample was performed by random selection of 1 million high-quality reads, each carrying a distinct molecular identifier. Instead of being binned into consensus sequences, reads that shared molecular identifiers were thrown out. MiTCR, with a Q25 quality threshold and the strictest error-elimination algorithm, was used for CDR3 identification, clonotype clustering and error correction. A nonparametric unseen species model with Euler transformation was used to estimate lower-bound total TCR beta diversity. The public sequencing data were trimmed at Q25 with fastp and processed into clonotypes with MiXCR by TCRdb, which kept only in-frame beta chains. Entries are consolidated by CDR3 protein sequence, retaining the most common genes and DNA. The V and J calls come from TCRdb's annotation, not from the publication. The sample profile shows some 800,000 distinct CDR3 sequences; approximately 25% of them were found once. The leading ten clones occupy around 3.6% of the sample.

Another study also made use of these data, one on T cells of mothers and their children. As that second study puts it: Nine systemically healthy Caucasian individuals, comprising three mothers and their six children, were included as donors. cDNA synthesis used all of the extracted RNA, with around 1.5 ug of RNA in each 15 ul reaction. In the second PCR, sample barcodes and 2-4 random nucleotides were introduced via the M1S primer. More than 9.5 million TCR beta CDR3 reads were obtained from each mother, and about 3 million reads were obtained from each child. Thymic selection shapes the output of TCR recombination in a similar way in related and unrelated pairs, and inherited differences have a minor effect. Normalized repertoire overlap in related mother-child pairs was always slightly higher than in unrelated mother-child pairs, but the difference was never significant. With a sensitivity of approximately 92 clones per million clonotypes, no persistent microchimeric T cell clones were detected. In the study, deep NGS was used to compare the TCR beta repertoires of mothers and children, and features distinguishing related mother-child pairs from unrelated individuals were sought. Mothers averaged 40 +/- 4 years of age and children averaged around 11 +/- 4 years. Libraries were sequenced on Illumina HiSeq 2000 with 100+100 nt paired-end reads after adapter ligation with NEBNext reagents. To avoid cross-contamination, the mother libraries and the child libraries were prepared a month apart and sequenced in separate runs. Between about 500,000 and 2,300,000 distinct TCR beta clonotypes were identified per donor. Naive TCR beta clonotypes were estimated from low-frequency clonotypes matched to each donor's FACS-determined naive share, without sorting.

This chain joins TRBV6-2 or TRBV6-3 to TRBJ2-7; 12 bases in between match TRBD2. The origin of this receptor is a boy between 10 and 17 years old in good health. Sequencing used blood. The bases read TGTGCCAGCACAGACCGACTAGCGGGAGTGATTGGTAACTACGAGCAGTACTTC. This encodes CASTDRLAGVIGNYEQYF.